This paragraph covers one TCR beta chain sequence. Germline-derived CDR1 and CDR2 are MRHNA and SNTAGT. The CDR3 has 16 amino acids. V was cut by 6 bases and J by 5 bases, with 20 bases left in between. The data were obtained in a study of blood T cell repertoires in COVID-19. Study in general: T cells, B-cell-depleted T cells, or PBMCs supplied cDNA or gDNA.

Repertoires were generated with immunoSEQ multiplex PCR, while TCRdb's copy carries only in-frame clones and drops some. The sample yields some 97,000 clones, over 75% seen once. The clonotype comes from a man younger than 45 in a cohort sampled during active COVID-19. Sequencing was done on a sample of peripheral blood. This chain joins TRBV6-4 and TRBJ1-5, with no clear D. In DNA, the CDR3 is TGTGCCAGCAGGGCAGTTTGGTGGGCTCGAGATCAGCCCCAGCATTTT. It translates to CASRAVWWARDQPQHF.